This TCR beta chain was sequenced for a study of shared clonotypes between healthy human individuals. Whole-study findings and limits: Only blood was sampled; tissue repertoires likely differ. Sorted-subset samples were not fully sequenced, rarefaction indicated. Non-shared clonotypes had lower generation probabilities than clonotypes shared by all four sorted-subset donors.

About this clone: The antigen is undetermined.

The authors ran the assay at deep level. Libraries were prepared by immunoSEQ multiplex PCR; TCRdb keeps only in-frame clonotypes and omits some of them. Found here are under 2,000,000 clones, roughly 95% of them singletons; the top ten hold roughly 1%. CD8 cells classed as naive were CD45RO-negative and positively selected for CCR7, excluding terminally differentiated effector memory CD45RA+ cells. V gave up 5 bases and J gave up 7 bases, with 8 bases separating them. CDR1 DFQATT and CDR2 SNEGSKA come from the germline V gene (reference sequence). The CDR3 is 11 amino acids. The chain links TRBV20-1 to TRBJ2-2; D might be TRBD2 (5 bases). This receptor was taken from a man between 18 and 29 years old in good health. The sequencing input was naive CD8+ T cells sorted from blood. The CDR3 bases are TGCAGTGCTGGGGAGATCGGGGAGCTGTTTTTT. As protein: CSAGEIGELFF.